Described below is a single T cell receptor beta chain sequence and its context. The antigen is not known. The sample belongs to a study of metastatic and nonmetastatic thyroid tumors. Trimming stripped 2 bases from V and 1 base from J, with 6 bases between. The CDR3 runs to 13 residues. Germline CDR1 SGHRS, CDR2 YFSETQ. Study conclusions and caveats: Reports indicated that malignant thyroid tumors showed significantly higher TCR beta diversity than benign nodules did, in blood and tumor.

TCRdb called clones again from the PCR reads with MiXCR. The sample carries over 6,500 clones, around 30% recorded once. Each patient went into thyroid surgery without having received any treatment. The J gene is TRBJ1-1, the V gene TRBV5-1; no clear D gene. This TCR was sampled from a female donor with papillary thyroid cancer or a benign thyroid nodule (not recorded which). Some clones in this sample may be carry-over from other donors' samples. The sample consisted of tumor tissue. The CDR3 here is CASSFGQNTEAFF. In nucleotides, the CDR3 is TGCGCCAGCAGCTTCGGGCAGAACACTGAAGCTTTCTTT. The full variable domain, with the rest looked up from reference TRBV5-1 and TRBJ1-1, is KAGVTQTPRYLIKTRGQQVTLSCSPISGHRSVSWYQQTPGQGLQFLFEYFSETQRNKGNFPGRFSGRQFSNSRSEMNVSTLELGDSALYLCASSFGQNTEAFFGQGTRLTVV.